A selection of T cell receptor beta chains follows, all from one sample in a study of shared clonotypes between healthy human individuals. Sequencing used immunoSEQ multiplex PCR; TCRdb keeps in-frame clones, though not all of them. The sample includes roughly 1 million clones, around 74% seen only once; the top ten take about 1.5%. Sequencing used memory CD4+ T cells sorted from blood. These receptors were taken from a man younger than 35 in good health. Each CDR3 is given with its conserved first and last residue. The D gene is left open where the match is weak. Expanded clones are given a class, and other clones once, few, many or no size at all.

J gene: TRBJ1-2; D gene: -; V gene: TRBV5-4; CDR3 length: 14; clone size: -; CDR3 protein: CASSLSAADYGYTF; CDR3 DNA: TGTGCCAGCAGCTTGTCCGCAGCCGACTATGGCTACACCTTC
J gene: TRBJ2-5; D gene: -; V gene: TRBV7-8; CDR3 length: 15; clone size: once; CDR3 protein: CASSSRGAGGETQYF; CDR3 DNA: TGTGCCAGCAGCTCCCGGGGGGCTGGGGGAGAGACCCAGTACTTC
J gene: TRBJ2-5; D gene: -; V gene: TRBV19; CDR3 length: 13; clone size: -; CDR3 protein: CASSGTAQETQYF; CDR3 DNA: TGTGCCAGTAGTGGGACTGCCCAAGAGACCCAGTACTTC
J gene: TRBJ2-7; D gene: TRBD1; V gene: TRBV7-9; CDR3 length: 15; clone size: few; CDR3 protein: CASSFTGQVGGEQYF; CDR3 DNA: TGTGCCAGCAGCTTCACGGGACAGGTGGGTGGCGAGCAGTACTTC
J gene: TRBJ2-7; D gene: TRBD1; V gene: TRBV5-6; CDR3 length: 14; clone size: -; CDR3 protein: CASSWNRGRGEQYF; CDR3 DNA: TGTGCCAGCAGCTGGAACAGGGGGCGCGGCGAGCAGTACTTC
J gene: TRBJ2-2; D gene: -; V gene: TRBV7-2; CDR3 length: 13; clone size: -; CDR3 protein: CASSLNSAGELFF; CDR3 DNA: TGTGCCAGCAGCCTAAACAGCGCCGGGGAGCTGTTTTTT
J gene: TRBJ2-3; D gene: -; V gene: TRBV5-5; CDR3 length: 14; clone size: -; CDR3 protein: CASSLGAGTDTQYF; CDR3 DNA: TGTGCCAGCAGCTTGGGCGCGGGGACGGATACGCAGTATTTT
J gene: TRBJ2-7; D gene: -; V gene: TRBV28; CDR3 length: 12; clone size: -; CDR3 protein: CASRARVYEQYF; CDR3 DNA: TGTGCCAGCAGAGCCAGGGTGTACGAGCAGTACTTC
J gene: TRBJ1-6; D gene: -; V gene: TRBV19; CDR3 length: 14; clone size: -; CDR3 protein: CASSAMGGSSPLHF; CDR3 DNA: TGTGCCAGTAGCGCCATGGGGGGCTCTTCACCCCTCCACTTT
J gene: TRBJ1-2; D gene: TRBD1; V gene: TRBV9; CDR3 length: 15; clone size: few; CDR3 protein: CASSVQGAGGDGYTF; CDR3 DNA: TGTGCCAGCAGCGTACAGGGGGCTGGTGGCGATGGCTACACCTTC
J gene: TRBJ2-2; D gene: -; V gene: TRBV5-1; CDR3 length: 15; clone size: -; CDR3 protein: CASRPDRSNTGELFF; CDR3 DNA: TGCGCCAGCCGTCCTGACAGGTCGAACACCGGGGAGCTGTTTTTT
J gene: TRBJ2-5; D gene: -; V gene: TRBV7-7; CDR3 length: 15; clone size: few; CDR3 protein: CASSPSSSAAETQYF; CDR3 DNA: TGTGCTAGCAGCCCGAGCTCTAGCGCTGCAGAGACCCAGTACTTC
J gene: TRBJ1-1; D gene: -; V gene: TRBV7-9; CDR3 length: 14; clone size: -; CDR3 protein: CASSLVGAGPEAFF; CDR3 DNA: TGTGCCAGCAGCTTAGTGGGAGCCGGCCCCGAAGCTTTCTTT
J gene: TRBJ1-6; D gene: -; V gene: TRBV27; CDR3 length: 15; clone size: -; CDR3 protein: CASSLSGVYNSPLHF; CDR3 DNA: TGTGCCAGCAGTTTATCAGGGGTTTATAATTCACCCCTCCACTTT
J gene: TRBJ1-1; D gene: TRBD1; V gene: TRBV29-1; CDR3 length: 12; clone size: -; CDR3 protein: CRAGGANTEAFF; CDR3 DNA: TGTCGCGCAGGGGGCGCGAACACTGAAGCTTTCTTT
J gene: TRBJ2-3; D gene: -; V gene: TRBV5-1; CDR3 length: 15; clone size: once; CDR3 protein: CASSLEGRYTDTQYF; CDR3 DNA: TGCGCCAGCAGCTTGGAAGGTCGGTACACAGATACGCAGTATTTT
J gene: TRBJ1-1; D gene: TRBD1; V gene: TRBV7-9; CDR3 length: 16; clone size: -; CDR3 protein: CASSPRMGQGGTEAFF; CDR3 DNA: TGTGCCAGCAGCCCCAGGATGGGACAGGGAGGCACTGAAGCTTTCTTT
J gene: TRBJ2-5; D gene: -; V gene: TRBV11-3; CDR3 length: 14; clone size: -; CDR3 protein: CASSLRTAGETQYF; CDR3 DNA: TGTGCCAGCAGCTTAAGGACAGCTGGGGAGACCCAGTACTTC
J gene: TRBJ1-5; D gene: -; V gene: TRBV28; CDR3 length: 12; clone size: few; CDR3 protein: CASNGHNQPQHF; CDR3 DNA: TGTGCCAGCAACGGTCACAATCAGCCCCAGCATTTT
J gene: TRBJ2-7; D gene: -; V gene: TRBV5-4; CDR3 length: 13; clone size: -; CDR3 protein: CASSQGLSYEQYF; CDR3 DNA: TGTGCCAGCAGCCAAGGATTGTCCTACGAGCAGTACTTC
J gene: TRBJ2-7; D gene: TRBD2; V gene: TRBV6-1; CDR3 length: 15; clone size: -; CDR3 protein: CASSPKRGTSPEQYF; CDR3 DNA: TGTGCCAGCAGTCCTAAGCGGGGGACTTCCCCCGAGCAGTACTTC
J gene: TRBJ2-5; D gene: -; V gene: TRBV7-9; CDR3 length: 14; clone size: once; CDR3 protein: CASSRVGGQETQYF; CDR3 DNA: TGTGCCAGCAGCCGCGTCGGCGGCCAAGAGACCCAGTACTTC
J gene: TRBJ2-4; D gene: -; V gene: TRBV29-1; CDR3 length: 13; clone size: -; CDR3 protein: CSVEELGWNIQYF; CDR3 DNA: TGCAGCGTTGAAGAGCTAGGTTGGAACATTCAGTACTTC
J gene: TRBJ2-7; D gene: TRBD1; V gene: TRBV5-6; CDR3 length: 15; clone size: once; CDR3 protein: CASSLVQGAQAEQYF; CDR3 DNA: TGTGCCAGCAGCTTGGTACAGGGGGCGCAGGCCGAGCAGTACTTC
J gene: TRBJ1-1; D gene: -; V gene: TRBV6-1; CDR3 length: 11; clone size: -; CDR3 protein: CASPGRTEAFF; CDR3 DNA: TGTGCCAGCCCAGGGAGGACTGAAGCTTTCTTT
J gene: TRBJ1-5; D gene: TRBD1; V gene: TRBV7-9; CDR3 length: 15; clone size: -; CDR3 protein: CASSPLGQGNQPQHF; CDR3 DNA: TGTGCCAGCAGCCCTCTGGGACAGGGCAATCAGCCCCAGCATTTT
J gene: TRBJ2-3; D gene: -; V gene: TRBV9; CDR3 length: 15; clone size: -; CDR3 protein: CASSLFGGATDTQYF; CDR3 DNA: TGTGCCAGCAGCCTATTCGGAGGAGCCACAGATACGCAGTATTTT